Below are 21 T cell receptor beta chains sequenced from a single sample in a study of blood T cell repertoires in COVID-19. Only in-frame clones appear in the TCRdb table, and some are missing; sequencing was by immunoSEQ multiplex PCR. The sample yields 200,000 to 300,000 clones, less than 90% seen once. Sequenced input: peripheral blood. These receptors all come from a man aged 25-40 years with active or convalescent COVID-19.

CDR3: CASSLPSGAVTDTQYF. CDR3 DNA sequence: TGCGCCAGCAGCTTGCCTAGCGGGGCTGTCACAGATACGCAGTATTTT. The chain is built from TRBV5-1 and TRBJ2-3, with 9 bases matching TRBD2. The ends lost 1 base at V and 2 bases at J; junction bases unmatched: 5. The CDR3 is 16 residues long. CDR1 is SGHRS, CDR2 YFSETQ, per germline.

The CDR3 DNA reads TGTGCCAGCAGTTTAAGGGGGACAGGCTATAGCAATCAGCCCCAGCATTTT. It encodes CASSLRGTGYSNQPQHF. This chain connects TRBV27 to TRBJ1-5; 8 bases match TRBD1. Germline values: CDR1 MNHEY, CDR2 SMNVEV (reference sequence). J lost 0 bases, V lost 2 bases, and 6 bases had no gene match. The CDR3 consists of 17 residues.

This clone turned up a few times. The chain links TRBV12-3 or TRBV12-4 to TRBJ2-2, with a possible D match to TRBD1 (5 bases). The CDR3 spans 12 residues. V lost 5 bases, J lost 6 bases, and 7 bases lay in between. CDR3 nucleotides: TGTGCCAGCAGTCCCAGGGCCGGGGAGCTGTTTTTT. The encoded protein is CASSPRAGELFF.

The V and J genes are TRBV27 and TRBJ1-4; possibly TRBD1 for D (5 bases). Trimming removed 5 bases from V and 5 bases from J, with 12 bases in between. Germline V gene lookup returns CDR1 MNHEY and CDR2 SMNVEV (reference sequence). The CDR3 is 14 residues long. CDR3 loop: CASSPRAGNEKLFF. The CDR3, as DNA: TGTGCCAGCAGTCCCAGGGCGGGGAATGAAAAACTGTTTTTT.

The V and J genes are TRBV5-6 and TRBJ1-1, with D uncertain. Trimming took 4 bases from V and 0 from J, leaving 7 bases between them. Germline assignment: CDR1 SGHDT and CDR2 YYEEEE. The CDR3 loop spans 13 amino acids. CDR3 loop: CASSILMNTEAFF. CDR3 DNA: TGTGCCAGCAGCATACTCATGAACACTGAAGCTTTCTTT.

The rearrangement uses TRBV5-4 and TRBJ2-5; 10 nucleotides align to TRBD1. The germline V gene has CDR1 SGHNT and CDR2 YYREEE (reference sequence). The CDR3 runs 17 residues. V dropped 3 bases and J dropped 4; count of bases not matched to a gene: 12. DNA for the CDR3: TGTGCCAGCAGCTCAACCGGGACAGGGGTTCCCGGAGAGACCCAGTACTTC. Protein sequence: CASSSTGTGVPGETQYF. Full variable domain (rest looked up from reference TRBV5-4 and TRBJ2-5): ETGVTQSPTHLIKTRGQQVTLRCSSQSGHNTVSWYQQALGQGPQFIFQYYREEENGRGNFPPRFSGLQFPNYSSELNVNALELDDSALYLCASSSTGTGVPGETQYFGPGTRLLVL.

There are a few counts of this clone. The chain couples TRBV2 to TRBJ1-6, with D hard to call. This CDR3 is 16 amino acids long. Germline CDR1 reads SNHLY; CDR2 reads FYNNEI. V gave up 5 bases and J gave up 4 bases, with 15 bases separating them. CDR3 region: CASSFLPTNYNSPLHF. DNA for the CDR3: TGTGCCAGCAGTTTCCTACCGACAAATTATAATTCACCCCTCCACTTT.

V and J are TRBV6-5 and TRBJ1-6; unclear D gene. Germline V gene data show CDR1 as MNHEY and CDR2 as SVGAGI. The length of the CDR3 is 13 residues. V dropped 8 bases and J dropped 5 bases, with 10 bases sitting between them. The CDR3, as DNA: TGTGCCAGCGGACTCCGGAATAATTCACCCCTCCACTTT. It translates to CASGLRNNSPLHF.

The chain couples TRBV2 to TRBJ2-5; TRBD1 might be the D (5 bases). This CDR3 region has 12 residues. Germline V gene lookup returns CDR1 SNHLY and CDR2 FYNNEI. V lost 7 bases, J lost 0 bases, and 6 bases lay in between. The CDR3 DNA reads as TGTGCCAGCACCAGGGACCAAGAGACCCAGTACTTC. Its translation is CASTRDQETQYF.

J is TRBJ1-2 and V is TRBV5-1, with unresolved D. V was clipped by 3 bases and J by 0 bases, with 12 bases between them. Germline V gene lookup returns CDR1 SGHRS and CDR2 YFSETQ. The CDR3 totals 15 residues. This CDR3 reads CASSSWEGTNYGYTF. CDR3 bases: TGCGCCAGCAGCTCCTGGGAGGGAACTAACTATGGCTACACCTTC. The entire variable domain, with the rest obtained from reference TRBV5-1 and TRBJ1-2, is as follows: KAGVTQTPRYLIKTRGQQVTLSCSPISGHRSVSWYQQTPGQGLQFLFEYFSETQRNKGNFPGRFSGRQFSNSRSEMNVSTLELGDSALYLCASSSWEGTNYGYTFGSGTRLTVV.

The CDR3 reads CASSQRGTGINQPQHF. The DNA for the CDR3 is TGTGCCAGCAGTCAGCGAGGGACAGGGATCAATCAGCCCCAGCATTTT. This chain links TRBV2 with TRBJ1-5; TRBD1 agrees at 9 bases. The CDR3 is 16 amino acids. In germline, CDR1 is SNHLY, CDR2 FYNNEI. Unmatched junction bases numbered 8, after V lost 5 bases and J lost 3 bases.

This CDR3 is CASSPGGTRGEPQHF. The CDR3 nucleotides are TGCGCCAGCAGCCCGGGGGGGACGAGGGGTGAGCCCCAGCATTTT. The chain employs TRBV5-1 and TRBJ1-5; D is perhaps TRBD1 (5 bases). The CDR3 is 15 amino acids. V was cut by 4 bases and J by 8 bases, with 19 bases left in between. Germline CDR1 and CDR2: SGHRS and YFSETQ.

J is TRBJ1-6 and V is TRBV6-4; 8 nucleotides match TRBD1. This CDR3 region has 16 residues. Germline V lookup: CDR1 MRHNA, CDR2 SNTAGT. Losses at the gene ends were 7 bases for V and 0 bases for J; bases not matched to a gene: 5. CDR3 sequence reads: CASIGQGASYNSPLHF. In DNA form, the CDR3 reads TGTGCCAGCATCGGTCAGGGGGCCTCCTATAATTCACCCCTCCACTTT.

The CDR3: CASSGTSGEETQYF. The CDR3 DNA reads as TGTGCCAGCAGTGGGACTAGCGGGGAAGAGACCCAGTACTTC. The J gene is TRBJ2-5, the V gene TRBV2; 12 positions agree with TRBD2. The ends lost 4 bases at V and 3 bases at J; junction bases unmatched: 0. The CDR3 runs to 14 residues. In germline, CDR1 is SNHLY, CDR2 FYNNEI.

V and J are TRBV18 and TRBJ1-5, with a weak D call TRBD1 (5 bases). CDR1 is KGHSH, CDR2 LQKENI, per germline. The CDR3 spans 15 residues. The V end lost 3 bases, the J end lost 1 base, and 10 bases lay between the germline ends. CDR3: CASSPGRVSNQPQHF. The CDR3 DNA sequence: TGTGCCAGCTCACCGGGCAGGGTAAGCAATCAGCCCCAGCATTTT.

This clone has only a few counts. J is TRBJ1-2 and V is TRBV29-1, with TRBD1 matching over 8 bases. The CDR3 loop spans 14 amino acids. From germline, CDR1 is SQVTM and CDR2 ANQGSEA. Trimming cost V 0 bases and J 2 bases; bases outside gene matches: 2. The CDR3 bases are TGCAGCGTTGAAGACCCAGGGGGCAACTATGGCTACACCTTC. Translating it yields CSVEDPGGNYGYTF.

The V and J genes are TRBV7-9 and TRBJ2-5; 8 bases map to TRBD2. V gave up 4 bases and J gave up 3 bases; unmatched junction bases: 10. CDR1 and CDR2 from the germline V gene are SEHNR and FQNEAQ (reference sequence). This CDR3 region has 16 residues. CDR3 DNA sequence: TGTGCCAGCAGCTCAGTCACGGGGGGGCCTGAAGAGACCCAGTACTTC. It is translated as CASSSVTGGPEETQYF.

The genes are TRBV18 and TRBJ2-3; TRBD2 aligns across 11 bases. Germline V gene data show CDR1 as KGHSH and CDR2 as LQKENI. V gave up 4 bases and J gave up 6 bases; unmatched junction bases: 3. CDR3 length equals 14 residues. The CDR3: CASSLAGGLDTQYF. As DNA, the CDR3 is TGTGCCAGCTCACTAGCGGGGGGGCTGGATACGCAGTATTTT.

This clone has a single count. This sequence joins TRBV7-8 and TRBJ2-1; the match to TRBD2 covers 11 bases. V dropped 3 bases and J dropped 1; count of bases not matched to a gene: 14. The CDR3 spans 20 residues. Germline values: CDR1 SGHVS, CDR2 FQNEAQ. CDR3 in DNA: TGTGCCAGCAGCTTTCTATCCCTTAGCGGGGGGGCTAAGTCCTACAATGAGCAGTTCTTC. Translation: CASSFLSLSGGAKSYNEQFF.

This clone showed up just a few times. J is TRBJ1-4 and V is TRBV15, with 7 bases matching TRBD1. The trim removed 0 bases at V and 7 bases at J, leaving 2 bases unmatched. The germline V gene has CDR1 LNHNV and CDR2 YYDKDF (reference sequence). This CDR3 spans 14 amino acids. CDR3 region: CATSRDQGGEKLFF. The CDR3 DNA reads as TGTGCCACCAGCAGAGACCAGGGGGGTGAAAAACTGTTTTTT.

This chain uses TRBV27 with TRBJ2-7; 7 nucleotides agree with TRBD1. Germline CDR1 is MNHEY and CDR2 is SMNVEV (reference sequence). V dropped 6 bases and J dropped 7; count of bases not matched to a gene: 6. The CDR3 totals 12 residues. Here the CDR3 DNA reads TGTGCCAGCAGCTCGACAGGGCAGGAGCAGTACTTC. Amino acid sequence: CASSSTGQEQYF.